These T cell receptor beta chains were read from a single sample in a study of T cell responses to AZD1222 COVID-19 vaccine. Sequencing used immunoSEQ multiplex PCR; TCRdb keeps in-frame clones, though not all of them. The profile shows under 150,000 clones, roughly 92% of them singletons. The source material was peripheral blood, sampled 28 days after the second AZD1222 dose. The receptors stem from an adult who received the AZD1222 COVID-19 vaccine. The conserved cysteine and the conserved F or W are not part of the CDR3 here. The order of the fields is J gene, V gene, CDR3 protein.

TRBJ2-5	TRBV3-1/TRBV3-2	ASSQGGDQETQY
TRBJ1-2	TRBV10-3	AIQLPGQGVYGYT
TRBJ2-1	TRBV27	ASSTWGGRTYNEQF
TRBJ2-7	TRBV28	ASSSRYSYEQY
TRBJ1-4	TRBV29-1	SVLQGSHEKLF
TRBJ2-7	TRBV7-9	ASSLVANYEQY
TRBJ2-1	TRBV9	ASSRLGTSGEEQF
TRBJ1-1	TRBV29-1	SSQGQLNTEAF
TRBJ2-5	TRBV9	ASSGRTSGRLETQY
TRBJ2-3	TRBV5-1	ASSLDLAGGGDTQY
TRBJ2-6	TRBV28	ASSRSGPYSGANVLT
TRBJ2-2	TRBV30	AWSVVSNTGELF
TRBJ2-1	TRBV28	ASSLASRESSYNEQF
TRBJ1-1	TRBV28	ASRGPATEAF
TRBJ2-7	TRBV7-9	ASSLTSGRAPYEQY
TRBJ2-2	TRBV7-9	ASSYLFDGSNTGELF
TRBJ2-7	TRBV28	ASSVASPPYEQY
TRBJ2-3	TRBV7-2	ASSMPQGTGGASDTQY
TRBJ1-3	TRBV7-8	ASSRGVERNTIY
TRBJ2-2	TRBV27	ATQDRALSVTGELF
TRBJ2-5	TRBV3-1/TRBV3-2	ASSQARDQETQY
TRBJ1-2	TRBV30	AWSVGTGVGYGYT
TRBJ2-7	TRBV7-8	ASSYRLGTYEQY
TRBJ2-5	TRBV2	ASIIQETQY
TRBJ2-1	TRBV7-9	ASSLAGRAYNEQF
TRBJ1-5	TRBV2	ASSEPTSGQPQH
TRBJ2-1	TRBV6-2/TRBV6-3	ASSYRRNSGYNEQF
TRBJ2-5	TRBV7-6	ASSFTGVQETQY
TRBJ1-1	TRBV6-5	ASSQGNTEAF